These 27 T cell receptor beta chains were all obtained from the same sample, sequenced in a study of T-cell memory formation after mild COVID-19. MiXCR was run by TCRdb on the 5' RACE reads, yielding one entry per CDR3 protein. The sample has 300,000 to 400,000 distinct CDR3 sequences; 25% to 30% are singletons. What was sequenced was PBMCs or a T cell subset sorted from them (not recorded which). These receptors were obtained from an adult woman who had mild COVID-19 (a few samples of this study predate the infection). Cell type and time point are not known.

There are a few counts of this clonotype. This chain connects TRBV5-1 to TRBJ1-1, with 7 bases matching TRBD1. The CDR3 runs to 15 residues. The V gene's germline CDR1 is SGHRS and CDR2 YFSETQ. V shed 4 bases and J 1 base; nucleotides not matched to a gene: 7. CDR3 in amino acids: CASSPGGTANTEAFF. In DNA form, the CDR3 reads TGCGCCAGCAGCCCGGGGGGGACAGCGAACACTGAAGCTTTCTTT. Using reference TRBV5-1 and TRBJ1-1 for the parts outside the CDR3, the full variable domain is KAGVTQTPRYLIKTRGQQVTLSCSPISGHRSVSWYQQTPGQGLQFLFEYFSETQRNKGNFPGRFSGRQFSNSRSEMNVSTLELGDSALYLCASSPGGTANTEAFFGQGTRLTVV.

This clonotype has a handful of counts. The chain recombines TRBV29-1 with TRBJ2-7; 11 bases match TRBD1. Germline V CDR1 and CDR2: SQVTM, ANQGSEA. The CDR3 spans 14 residues. V dropped 4 bases and J dropped 4; count of bases not matched to a gene: 6. CDR3 protein: CSVGDRDRGYEQYF. As DNA, the CDR3 is TGCAGCGTTGGGGACCGGGACAGGGGGTACGAGCAGTACTTC.

The V call is TRBV29-1, the J call TRBJ2-7, with 8 bases identical to TRBD1. Germline lookup yields CDR1 SQVTM and CDR2 ANQGSEA. Trimming took 7 bases from V and 3 from J; bases not matched to a gene: 8. The CDR3 extends over 13 amino acids. CDR3 sequence: CSALTGDGYEQYF. Here the CDR3 DNA reads TGCAGCGCTTTGACAGGGGATGGCTACGAGCAGTACTTC.

The count of this clonotype is one. The V and J genes are TRBV27 and TRBJ2-4, with D hard to call. Trimming took off 5 bases at V and 0 bases at J, with 11 bases between the two ends. The CDR3 covers 15 residues. Per germline, CDR1 MNHEY and CDR2 SMNVEV (reference sequence). The CDR3 loop is CASSPRLSAKNIQYF. CDR3 DNA: TGTGCCAGCAGTCCTCGACTGTCAGCCAAAAACATTCAGTACTTC.

This clonotype was detected once. The gene calls are TRBV5-8 and TRBJ2-7, with TRBD2 identical over 8 bases. Germline assignment: CDR1 SGHTS and CDR2 YDEGEE. This CDR3 comprises 14 residues. V gave up 4 bases and J gave up 3 bases; unmatched junction bases: 6. The CDR3 DNA follows: TGTGCCAGCAGCCAGACTAGCGATATCTACGAGCAGTACTTC. Translation gives CASSQTSDIYEQYF.

The chain combines TRBV2 with TRBJ1-2; the match to TRBD1 covers 9 bases. CDR1 is SNHLY, CDR2 FYNNEI, per germline. The J segment lost 13 bases and the V segment lost 5 bases, leaving 23 bases of the junction unmatched. The CDR3 is 17 residues long. CDR3 amino acids: CASSTQGTGNPREEVTF. The CDR3 nucleotides read TGTGCCAGCAGTACTCAAGGGACAGGGAATCCCAGGGAGGAGGTCACCTTC.

This clonotype occurred a few times. The V gene is TRBV19, the J gene TRBJ2-7, with a possible D match to TRBD1 (6 bases). Germline V CDR1 and CDR2: LNHDA, SQIVND (reference sequence). Trimming removed 3 bases at V and 3 bases at J, with 15 bases between. CDR3 size: 15 residues. In nucleotides, the CDR3 is TGTGCCAGTAGTATCTCAAACCAGGGGAACTACGAGCAGTACTTC. It specifies CASSISNQGNYEQYF.

The CDR3 is CASSLALAKDNEQFF. The CDR3, as DNA: TGTGCCAGCAGCTTAGCACTAGCTAAAGACAATGAGCAGTTCTTC. This chain links TRBV11-2 with TRBJ2-1; D possibly corresponds to TRBD2 (6 bases). Germline V gene lookup returns CDR1 SGHAT and CDR2 FQNNGV. The CDR3 has 15 amino acids. V lost 1 base to trimming and J lost 5 bases, with 12 bases between them.

This clonotype turned up a few times. The gene calls are TRBV4-3 and TRBJ2-1; tentative D call: TRBD1 (6 bases). The length of the CDR3 is 16 residues. Trimming took off 0 bases at V and 0 bases at J, with 9 bases between the two ends. Germline CDR1 reads LGHNA; CDR2 reads YSLEER. For the CDR3, the DNA is TGCGCCAGCAGCCAAGATCAGGGGAGCTCCTACAATGAGCAGTTCTTC. Protein product: CASSQDQGSSYNEQFF.

CDR3 nucleotides: TGTGCCAGCAGCCCGTCAGTGAACTATGGCTACACCTTC. Translated, it gives CASSPSVNYGYTF. V gene TRBV7-9 combines with J gene TRBJ1-2; D gene uncertain. V shed 5 bases and J shed 2 bases, with 9 bases lying between them. CDR1 is SEHNR, CDR2 FQNEAQ, per germline (reference sequence). This CDR3 contains 13 residues.

This clonotype has more than one count but fewer than ten. V is TRBV7-6 and J is TRBJ2-7; 9 nucleotides agree with TRBD1. This CDR3 region has 15 residues. V shed 3 bases, J shed 2 bases, and the junction held 5 bases outside the gene matches. Germline lookup yields CDR1 SGHVS and CDR2 FNYEAQ. The CDR3 loop is CASSFGGTGPYEQYF. For the CDR3, the DNA is TGTGCCAGCAGCTTTGGCGGGACAGGGCCCTACGAGCAGTACTTC.

This clonotype was observed a few times. The chain links TRBV21-1 to TRBJ2-4; no DNA check was done on the table's D call, TRBD1. TRBV21-1 is described as a pseudogene. The CDR3 has 13 residues. The DNA of the CDR3 is TGTGCCAGCCTGACAGGGACCAAAAACATTCAGTACTTC. It codes for CASLTGTKNIQYF.

The J gene is TRBJ2-1, the V gene TRBV5-1; 7 positions agree with TRBD2. The V gene end was trimmed by 7 bases and the J gene end by 10 bases; junction bases not matched to a gene: 8. This CDR3 is built from 12 residues. Germline CDR1 is SGHRS and CDR2 is YFSETQ. CDR3: CASQEMTSEQFF. The CDR3 DNA is TGCGCCAGCCAAGAAATGACTAGCGAGCAGTTCTTC.

This clonotype was recorded a few times. The chain's CDR3 is CASSPPIGVKNTEAFF. The CDR3 region has the DNA TGTGCCAGCTCACCACCCATTGGGGTAAAGAACACTGAAGCTTTCTTT. The V call is TRBV18, the J call TRBJ1-1; D gene uncertain. This CDR3 has 16 residues. CDR1 is KGHSH, CDR2 LQKENI, per germline. Between the trimmed V and J ends, which lost 0 bases and 1 base, there was a span of 12 bases.

The chain couples TRBV3-1 to TRBJ2-1, with 11 bases aligning to TRBD2. Germline V gives CDR1 LGHDT, CDR2 YNNKEL (reference sequence). Trimming removed 3 bases from V and 5 bases from J; junction bases left unmatched: 6. This CDR3 is 16 amino acids long. The CDR3 spells CASSQAGTSGHNEQFF. The CDR3 nucleotides read TGTGCCAGCAGCCAGGCCGGGACTAGCGGACACAATGAGCAGTTCTTC.

The gene calls are TRBV12-3 or TRBV12-4 and TRBJ2-7, with TRBD2 as a possible D gene (6 bases). V dropped 6 bases and J dropped 2 bases, with 17 bases sitting between them. The CDR3 is 15 amino acids. The CDR3 loop is CASRPGGWGAYEQYF. The CDR3 bases are TGTGCCAGCAGACCCGGAGGGTGGGGGGCCTACGAGCAGTACTTC.

The chain joins TRBV5-1 to TRBJ2-2; possibly TRBD1 or TRBD2 for D (5 bases each). The CDR3 covers 13 residues. Germline values: CDR1 SGHRS, CDR2 YFSETQ. The V end was cut by 3 bases, the J end by 4 bases, with 7 bases between. The CDR3, as DNA: TGCGCCAGCAGCTGGGACCTCACCGGGGAGCTGTTTTTT. This translates into CASSWDLTGELFF. Looking up the rest from reference TRBV5-1 and TRBJ2-2 gives the full variable domain: KAGVTQTPRYLIKTRGQQVTLSCSPISGHRSVSWYQQTPGQGLQFLFEYFSETQRNKGNFPGRFSGRQFSNSRSEMNVSTLELGDSALYLCASSWDLTGELFFGEGSRLTVL.

The J gene is TRBJ1-3, the V gene TRBV5-1; no firm D call. In germline, CDR1 is SGHRS, CDR2 YFSETQ. V was shortened by 3 bases and J by 0 bases, with 10 bases between the two germline ends. CDR3 length equals 15 residues. The CDR3: CASSYDVPSGNTIYF. The CDR3 DNA is TGCGCCAGCAGCTATGACGTCCCCTCTGGAAACACCATATATTTT. Filled out from reference TRBV5-1 and TRBJ1-3, the complete variable domain reads KAGVTQTPRYLIKTRGQQVTLSCSPISGHRSVSWYQQTPGQGLQFLFEYFSETQRNKGNFPGRFSGRQFSNSRSEMNVSTLELGDSALYLCASSYDVPSGNTIYFGEGSWLTVV.

This sequence joins TRBV20-1 and TRBJ1-5; D gene unclear. This CDR3 is built from 15 residues. The germline gives CDR1 DFQATT, CDR2 SNEGSKA (reference sequence). Trimming took off 4 bases at V and 0 bases at J, with 13 bases between the two ends. As DNA, the CDR3 is TGCAGTGCTATGGACCCCAGGAATAGCAATCAGCCCCAGCATTTT. As protein: CSAMDPRNSNQPQHF.

This clonotype was observed a few times. The rearrangement links TRBV2 to TRBJ2-2; D gene unclear. The length of the CDR3 is 15 residues. The V gene's germline CDR1 is SNHLY and CDR2 FYNNEI. Trimming shortened V by 4 bases and J by 6 bases, and 15 bases separated the two germline ends. The CDR3 region has the DNA TGTGCCAGCAGTGTTGCCAGGACGGCTGCCGGGGAGCTGTTTTTT. It specifies CASSVARTAAGELFF.

This clonotype was seen only a few times. The CDR3 DNA reads as TGCAGTGCTAGCCGACAGGGGGCTCAAGAGACCCAGTACTTC. Translating gives CSASRQGAQETQYF. This sequence joins TRBV20-1 and TRBJ2-5, with 10 positions matching TRBD1. This CDR3 contains 14 residues. Germline CDR1 is DFQATT and CDR2 is SNEGSKA (reference sequence). V was pared by 3 bases and J by 2 bases, with 3 bases of the junction left unmatched.

The rearrangement uses TRBV19 and TRBJ2-4, with a tentative D call TRBD1 (7 bases). Germline V lookup: CDR1 LNHDA, CDR2 SQIVND (reference sequence). The V end was cut by 6 bases, the J end by 8 bases, with 20 bases between. The CDR3 runs 15 residues. CDR3 sequence: CASSFRQGPGDIQYF. The CDR3 nucleotides are TGTGCCAGTAGCTTTCGACAGGGACCGGGGGACATTCAGTACTTC. The full variable domain, its missing parts supplied by reference TRBV19 and TRBJ2-4, is DGGITQSPKYLFRKEGQNVTLSCEQNLNHDAMYWYRQDPGQGLRLIYYSQIVNDFQKGDIAEGYSVSREKKESFPLTVTSAQKNPTAFYLCASSFRQGPGDIQYFGAGTRLSVL.

The chain links TRBV4-2 to TRBJ2-7; 11 nucleotides agree with TRBD2. CDR1 and CDR2 from the germline V gene are LGHNA and YNFKEQ. The CDR3 totals 17 residues. V shed 5 bases, J shed 3 bases, and the junction held 12 bases outside the gene matches. CDR3 sequence (DNA): TGTGCCAGCAGCTCAGAGGGAATAGCGGGAGGGATCTACGAGCAGTACTTC. As protein: CASSSEGIAGGIYEQYF.

The chain employs TRBV20-1 and TRBJ2-1; tentative D call: TRBD2 (6 bases). V was pared by 0 bases and J by 2 bases, with 11 bases between. The V gene's germline CDR1 is DFQATT and CDR2 SNEGSKA (reference sequence). The CDR3 is 15 residues long. The CDR3 coding sequence is TGCAGTGCTAGAGAATGGGTAGCGGCCTACAATGAGCAGTTCTTC. This codes for CSAREWVAAYNEQFF.

At least ten counts were recorded for this clonotype. The V gene is TRBV6-5, the J gene TRBJ1-6, with 8 bases that match TRBD1. The V gene's germline CDR1 is MNHEY and CDR2 SVGAGI. The junction had 7 bases not matched to a gene; V was cut back by 2 bases and J by 4 bases. This CDR3 has 17 residues. The CDR3 bases are TGTGCCAGCAGTTACCAGCAGGGGGCCACGTATAATTCACCCCTCCACTTT. Translation: CASSYQQGATYNSPLHF.

This clonotype was observed a few times. The genes are TRBV29-1 and TRBJ2-7; 12 bases align to TRBD2. Germline V gives CDR1 SQVTM, CDR2 ANQGSEA. The length of the CDR3 is 14 residues. Trimming at V came to 7 bases and at J to 2 bases, leaving 6 bases not matched to a gene. CDR3 nucleotide sequence: TGCAGCGGCGGGCGACTAGCGGGGGCCTACGAGCAGTACTTC. Encoded protein: CSGGRLAGAYEQYF.

This clonotype was counted ten times or more. The chain joins TRBV4-3 to TRBJ2-3; 10 bases are shared with TRBD2. The CDR3 has 16 residues. CDR1 and CDR2 from the germline V gene are LGHNA and YSLEER. J lost 4 bases, V lost 2 bases, and 6 bases had no gene match. CDR3 sequence: CASSQRRLAGADTQYF. Written as DNA, the CDR3 is TGCGCCAGCAGCCAAAGACGGCTAGCGGGAGCAGATACGCAGTATTTT.